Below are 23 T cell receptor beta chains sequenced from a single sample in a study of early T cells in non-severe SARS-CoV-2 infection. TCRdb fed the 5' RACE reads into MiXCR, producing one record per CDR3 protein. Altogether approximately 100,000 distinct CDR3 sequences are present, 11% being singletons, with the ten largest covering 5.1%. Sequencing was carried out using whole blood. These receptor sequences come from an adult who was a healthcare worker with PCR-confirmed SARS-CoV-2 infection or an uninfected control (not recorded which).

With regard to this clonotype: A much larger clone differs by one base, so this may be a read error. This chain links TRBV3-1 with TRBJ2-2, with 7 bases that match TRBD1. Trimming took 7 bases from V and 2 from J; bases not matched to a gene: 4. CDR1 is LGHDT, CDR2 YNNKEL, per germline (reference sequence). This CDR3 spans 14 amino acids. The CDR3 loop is CASKGTDNTGELFF. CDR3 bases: TGTGCCAGCAAAGGGACAGACAACACCGGGGAGCTGTTTTTT.

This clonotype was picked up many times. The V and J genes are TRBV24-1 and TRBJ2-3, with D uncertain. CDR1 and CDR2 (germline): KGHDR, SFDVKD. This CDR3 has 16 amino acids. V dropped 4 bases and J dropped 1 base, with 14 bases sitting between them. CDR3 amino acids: CATSDPITTGTDTQYF. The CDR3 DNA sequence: TGTGCCACCAGTGACCCTATCACAACTGGCACAGATACGCAGTATTTT.

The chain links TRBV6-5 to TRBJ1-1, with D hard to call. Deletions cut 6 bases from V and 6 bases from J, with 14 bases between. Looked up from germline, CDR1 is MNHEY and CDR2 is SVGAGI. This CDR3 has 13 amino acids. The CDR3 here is CASRSRAHAEAFF. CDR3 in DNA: TGTGCCAGCAGGTCCCGGGCCCACGCTGAAGCTTTCTTT.

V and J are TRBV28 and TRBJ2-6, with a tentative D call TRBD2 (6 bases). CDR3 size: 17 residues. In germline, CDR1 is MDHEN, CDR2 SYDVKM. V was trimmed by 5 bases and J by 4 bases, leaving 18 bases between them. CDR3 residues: CASSPPGLKTGANVLTF. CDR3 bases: TGTGCCAGCAGTCCCCCGGGACTTAAGACCGGGGCCAACGTCCTGACTTTC.

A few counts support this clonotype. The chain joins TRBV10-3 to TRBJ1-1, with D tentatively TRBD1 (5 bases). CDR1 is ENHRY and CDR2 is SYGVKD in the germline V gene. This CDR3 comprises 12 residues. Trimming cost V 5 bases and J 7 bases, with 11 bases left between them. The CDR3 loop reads CAISPGTDEAFF. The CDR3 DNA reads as TGTGCCATCAGTCCCGGGACGGATGAAGCTTTCTTT.

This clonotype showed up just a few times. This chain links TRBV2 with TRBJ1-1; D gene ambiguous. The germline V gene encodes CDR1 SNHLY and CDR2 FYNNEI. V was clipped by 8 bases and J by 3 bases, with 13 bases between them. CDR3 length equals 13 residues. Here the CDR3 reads CASLTSLHTEAFF. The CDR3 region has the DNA TGTGCCAGCCTTACCTCCCTCCACACTGAAGCTTTCTTT.

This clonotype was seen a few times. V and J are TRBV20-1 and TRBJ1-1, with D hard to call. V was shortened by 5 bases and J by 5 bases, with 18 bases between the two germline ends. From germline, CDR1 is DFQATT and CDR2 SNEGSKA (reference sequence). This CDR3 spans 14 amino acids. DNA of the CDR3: TGCAGTGCTTATGCACAAGGAAGGAGAACTGAAGCTTTCTTT. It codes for CSAYAQGRRTEAFF.

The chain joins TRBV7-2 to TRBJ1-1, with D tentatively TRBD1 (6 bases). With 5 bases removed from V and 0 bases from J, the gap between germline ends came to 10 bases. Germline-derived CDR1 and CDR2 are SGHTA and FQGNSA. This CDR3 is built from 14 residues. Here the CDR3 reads CASSGTILNTEAFF. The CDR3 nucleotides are TGTGCCAGCAGCGGGACAATTTTGAACACTGAAGCTTTCTTT.

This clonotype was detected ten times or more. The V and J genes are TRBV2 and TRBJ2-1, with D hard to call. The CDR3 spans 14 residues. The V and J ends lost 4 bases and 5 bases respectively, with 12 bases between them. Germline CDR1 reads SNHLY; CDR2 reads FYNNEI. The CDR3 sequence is CASSARSSHNEQFF. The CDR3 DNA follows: TGTGCCAGCAGTGCCCGGAGTAGCCACAATGAGCAGTTCTTC.

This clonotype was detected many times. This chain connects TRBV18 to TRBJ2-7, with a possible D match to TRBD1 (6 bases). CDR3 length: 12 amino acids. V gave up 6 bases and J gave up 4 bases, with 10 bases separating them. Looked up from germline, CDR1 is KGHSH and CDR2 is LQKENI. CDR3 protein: CASSLQGYEQYF. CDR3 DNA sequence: TGTGCCAGCTCCCTTCAGGGGTACGAGCAGTACTTC.

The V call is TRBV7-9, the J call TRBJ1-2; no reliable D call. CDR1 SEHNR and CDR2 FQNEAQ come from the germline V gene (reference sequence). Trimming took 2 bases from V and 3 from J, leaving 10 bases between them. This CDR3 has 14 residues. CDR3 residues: CASSLPLIDYGYTF. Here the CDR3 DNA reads TGTGCCAGCAGCTTACCGCTCATCGACTATGGCTACACCTTC.

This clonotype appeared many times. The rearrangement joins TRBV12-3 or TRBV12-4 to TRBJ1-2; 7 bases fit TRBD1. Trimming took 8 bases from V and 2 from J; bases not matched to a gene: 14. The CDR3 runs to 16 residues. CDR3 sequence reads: CASYQIGSGQNYGYTF. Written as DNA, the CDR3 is TGTGCCAGCTATCAGATAGGATCGGGACAGAACTATGGCTACACCTTC.

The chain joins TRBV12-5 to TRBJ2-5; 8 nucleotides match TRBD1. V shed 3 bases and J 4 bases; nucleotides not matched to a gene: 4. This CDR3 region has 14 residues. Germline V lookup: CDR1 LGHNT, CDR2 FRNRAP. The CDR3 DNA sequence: TGTGCTAGTGGTTTTGCAGGGGGCAGAGAGACCCAGTACTTC. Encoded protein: CASGFAGGRETQYF.

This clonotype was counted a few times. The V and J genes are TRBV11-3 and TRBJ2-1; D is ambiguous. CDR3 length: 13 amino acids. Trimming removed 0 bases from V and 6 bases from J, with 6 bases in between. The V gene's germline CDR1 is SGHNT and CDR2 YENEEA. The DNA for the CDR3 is TGTGCCAGCAGCTTAGATTATAGCAATGAGCAGTTCTTC. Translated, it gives CASSLDYSNEQFF.

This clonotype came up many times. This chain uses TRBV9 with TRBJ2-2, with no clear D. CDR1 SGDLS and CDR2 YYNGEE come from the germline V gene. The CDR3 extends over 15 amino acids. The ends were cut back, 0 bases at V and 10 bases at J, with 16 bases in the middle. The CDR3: CASSVEPDLTKELFF. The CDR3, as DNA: TGTGCCAGCAGCGTAGAACCGGACCTAACCAAGGAGCTGTTTTTT.

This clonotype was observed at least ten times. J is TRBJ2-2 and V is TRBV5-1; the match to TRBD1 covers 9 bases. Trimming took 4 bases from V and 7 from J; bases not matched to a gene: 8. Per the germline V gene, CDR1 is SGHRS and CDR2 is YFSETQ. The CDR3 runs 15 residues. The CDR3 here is CASSRRTGEGGELFF. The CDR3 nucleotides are TGCGCCAGCAGCAGACGGACAGGGGAGGGCGGGGAGCTGTTTTTT.

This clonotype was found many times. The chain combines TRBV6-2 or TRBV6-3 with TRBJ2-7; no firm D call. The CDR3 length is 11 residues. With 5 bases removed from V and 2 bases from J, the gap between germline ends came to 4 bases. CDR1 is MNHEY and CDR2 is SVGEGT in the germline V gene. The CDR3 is CASSRAYEQYF. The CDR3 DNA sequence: TGTGCCAGCAGTCGAGCCTACGAGCAGTACTTC.

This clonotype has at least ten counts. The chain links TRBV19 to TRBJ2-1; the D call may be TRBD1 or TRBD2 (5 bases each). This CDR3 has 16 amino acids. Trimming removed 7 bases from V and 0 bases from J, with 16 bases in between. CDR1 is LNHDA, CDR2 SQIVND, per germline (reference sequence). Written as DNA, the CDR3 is TGTGCCAGTACTAGTAGAGGGGCCATCTCCTACAATGAGCAGTTCTTC. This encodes CASTSRGAISYNEQFF.

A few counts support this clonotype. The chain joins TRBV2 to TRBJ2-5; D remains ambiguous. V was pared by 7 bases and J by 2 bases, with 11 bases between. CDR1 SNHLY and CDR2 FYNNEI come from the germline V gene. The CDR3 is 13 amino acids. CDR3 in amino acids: CASTDGSQETQYF. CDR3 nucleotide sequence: TGTGCCAGCACCGACGGGTCTCAAGAGACCCAGTACTTC.

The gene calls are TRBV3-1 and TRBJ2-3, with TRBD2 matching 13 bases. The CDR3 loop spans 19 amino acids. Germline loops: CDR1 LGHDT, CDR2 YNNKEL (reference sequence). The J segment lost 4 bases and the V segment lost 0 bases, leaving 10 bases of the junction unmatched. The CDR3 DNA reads TGTGCCAGCAGCCAAGAACTAGCGGGGGGGCTTCGTAAGGCAGATACGCAGTATTTT. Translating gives CASSQELAGGLRKADTQYF.

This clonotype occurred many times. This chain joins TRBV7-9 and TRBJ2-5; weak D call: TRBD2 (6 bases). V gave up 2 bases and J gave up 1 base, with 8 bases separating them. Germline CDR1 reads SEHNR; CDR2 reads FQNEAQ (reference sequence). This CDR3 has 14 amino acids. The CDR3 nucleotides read TGTGCCAGCAGCTTATGGGGACTCCAAGAGACCCAGTACTTC. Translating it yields CASSLWGLQETQYF.

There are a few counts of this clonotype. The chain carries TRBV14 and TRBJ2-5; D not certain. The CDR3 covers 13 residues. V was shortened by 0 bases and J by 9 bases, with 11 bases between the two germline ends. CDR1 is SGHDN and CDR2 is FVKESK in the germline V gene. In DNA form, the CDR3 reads TGTGCCAGCAGCCAAGAATACGAGACCTCCCAGTACTTC. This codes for CASSQEYETSQYF.

CDR3 protein: CATSDFSSEQFF. DNA of the CDR3: TGTGCCACCAGTGATTTTTCCAGTGAGCAGTTCTTC. The chain employs TRBV24-1 and TRBJ2-1; D remains unclear. V was trimmed by 1 base and J by 9 bases, leaving 6 bases between them. The CDR3 is made up of 12 amino acids. The germline V gene has CDR1 KGHDR and CDR2 SFDVKD.